This T cell receptor beta chain was captured by sequencing in a study of blood T cell repertoires in COVID-19. Study context: COVID-19 samples, acute and convalescent, were from the United States, Italy and Spain.

The CDR3 is made up of 15 amino acids. Unmatched junction bases numbered 6, after V lost 1 base and J lost 4 bases. Germline CDR1 MGHDK, CDR2 SYGVNS. Per the authors' pipeline: It was from reference gene primer amplification that nucleated cell counts were estimated. Profiling relied on immunoSEQ multiplex PCR, and the TCRdb table lists in-frame clones only, not all of them. That table furnishes V, J and clone size, whereas the DNA furnished D and trimming. The sample consists of 200,000 or so clones, almost 85% of them appearing once. The chain carries TRBV25-1 and TRBJ2-5; TRBD2 matches at 7 bases. This sequence originates from a human donor with acute or convalescent COVID-19. The donor label of this sample is uncertain. What was sequenced was peripheral blood. DNA of the CDR3: TGTGCCAGCAGTGAATCCAAGGGAGGGACAGAGACCCAGTACTTC. It is translated as CASSESKGGTETQYF.